This T cell receptor (beta chain) was observed in a study of vaccination effects on CD4 cells after COVID-19. ViraFEST assay sequencing came after antigen-specific CD4+ T cells were expanded with viral peptide pools. The culture ran for around 10 days before CD4+ T cells were isolated. Each participant was administered two doses of either the BNT162b2 or the mRNA-1273 vaccine. People in the vaccine group had not been infected with SARS-CoV-2 before, and their nucleocapsid antibodies were negative. They grew some 1.9 million PBMC in each well, adding approximately 10 IU/ml IL-2 and about 9.9 ug/ml peptides. The V gene lost 8 bases and the J gene lost 2 bases, with 10 bases spanning the gap. CDR1 is SGHTA and CDR2 is FQGNSA in the germline V gene. The CDR3 runs 13 residues. In the case of this clone: Its specificity is not known.

Study observations and caveats: Clonal contraction was marked in infection- and vaccine-induced clones late after vaccination.

The repertoire was sequenced with immunoSEQ multiplex PCR; TCRdb's copy has only in-frame clones and lacks some. The sample consists of about 16,000 clones, just under 70% of them appearing once. Material: CD4+ T cells from PBMCs cultured with SARS-CoV-2 spike peptides, obtained after COVID-19 vaccination. This sequence originates from a human donor who received a COVID-19 vaccine. The chain is built from TRBV7-2 and TRBJ1-3; tentatively, D is TRBD1 (6 bases). The DNA for the CDR3 is TGTGCCAGCGGGACAAGAGCTGGAAACACCATATATTTT. It encodes CASGTRAGNTIYF.